One and the same sample provided the 32 T cell receptor beta chains below, sequenced in a study of T cell responses to AZD1222 COVID-19 vaccine. The method was immunoSEQ multiplex PCR; TCRdb's version includes in-frame clones alone and lacks a portion of them. The profile shows roughly 150,000 clones, just over 90% of them singletons. The source material was peripheral blood, sampled 28 days after the second AZD1222 dose. All receptors come from an adult who received the AZD1222 COVID-19 vaccine.

The rearrangement links TRBV23-1 to TRBJ2-3; 12 nucleotides align to TRBD2. TRBV23-1 is an ORF, with its function uncertain. The CDR3 sequence is 18 residues long. V lost 3 bases and J lost 1; bases outside the gene matches: 8. The CDR3: CASSQLAGGPRGTDTQYF. As DNA, the CDR3 is TGCGCCAGCAGTCAGCTAGCGGGGGGGCCCAGGGGCACAGATACGCAGTATTTT.

V gene TRBV7-2 combines with J gene TRBJ2-6; D unclear. The CDR3 runs 15 residues. Germline loops: CDR1 SGHTA, CDR2 FQGNSA. The V gene lost 5 bases and the J gene lost 0 bases, with 8 bases spanning the gap. DNA of the CDR3: TGTGCCAGCAGCCCAGGAGCCTCTGGGGCCAACGTCCTGACTTTC. Protein: CASSPGASGANVLTF.

This clone appeared once. This sequence joins TRBV18 and TRBJ2-4, with D maybe TRBD1 (6 bases). From germline, CDR1 is KGHSH and CDR2 LQKENI. This CDR3 region has 17 residues. Trimming removed 4 bases at V and 0 bases at J, with 16 bases between. The chain's CDR3 is CASSLSQGSIAKNIQYF. The CDR3 bases are TGTGCCAGCTCACTGTCCCAGGGGTCCATAGCCAAAAACATTCAGTACTTC.

J is TRBJ2-7 and V is TRBV5-1, with 8 bases that match TRBD2. This CDR3 region has 14 residues. J lost 4 bases, V lost 5 bases, and 8 bases had no gene match. Germline assignment: CDR1 SGHRS and CDR2 YFSETQ. In DNA form, the CDR3 reads TGCGCCAGCAGTAGGGCGCGGGAGGATTACGAGCAGTACTTC. Amino acid sequence: CASSRAREDYEQYF.

V is TRBV5-6 and J is TRBJ1-5; no clear D. Trimming took 0 bases from V and 1 from J, leaving 5 bases between them. In germline, CDR1 is SGHDT, CDR2 YYEEEE. The CDR3 is 14 residues long. CDR3 loop: CASSLDGSNQPQHF. DNA of the CDR3: TGTGCCAGCAGCTTGGACGGGAGCAATCAGCCCCAGCATTTT. Filled out from reference TRBV5-6 and TRBJ1-5, the complete variable domain reads DAGVTQSPTHLIKTRGQQVTLRCSPKSGHDTVSWYQQALGQGPQFIFQYYEEEERQRGNFPDRFSGHQFPNYSSELNVNALLLGDSALYLCASSLDGSNQPQHFGDGTRLSIL.

DNA of the CDR3: TGTGCCAGCAGCCCCCGCGGAGGTGGAAACACCATATATTTT. This translates into CASSPRGGGNTIYF. The chain combines TRBV9 with TRBJ1-3; D remains unclear. The length of the CDR3 is 14 residues. Trimming stripped 4 bases from V and 3 bases from J, with 11 bases between. Germline V gives CDR1 SGDLS, CDR2 YYNGEE.

The chain couples TRBV27 to TRBJ2-7; D ambiguous. Germline lookup yields CDR1 MNHEY and CDR2 SMNVEV (reference sequence). V gave up 5 bases and J gave up 0 bases, with 11 bases separating them. CDR3 length: 14 residues. The CDR3 sequence: CASSTVLTSYEQYF. The CDR3 coding sequence is TGTGCCAGCAGTACAGTCTTAACCTCCTACGAGCAGTACTTC.

The rearrangement uses TRBV6-5 and TRBJ1-5; TRBD1 aligns across 10 bases. The CDR3 spans 14 residues. V shed 8 bases, J shed 5 bases, and the junction held 6 bases outside the gene matches. The germline CDR1 and CDR2 sequences are MNHEY and SVGAGI. CDR3 sequence (DNA): TGTGCCAGCGGATGGACAGGGGGGGATCAGCCCCAGCATTTT. This sequence encodes CASGWTGGDQPQHF.

The chain links TRBV12-3 or TRBV12-4 to TRBJ1-5; 7 bases line up with TRBD1. CDR3 length: 13 amino acids. The ends lost 8 bases at V and 5 bases at J; junction bases unmatched: 6. CDR3 nucleotide sequence: TGTGCCAGCGGACCTGACAGGGATCAGCCCCAGCATTTT. Protein: CASGPDRDQPQHF.

The V and J genes are TRBV19 and TRBJ1-2; perhaps TRBD1 as D (5 bases). This CDR3 is built from 16 residues. With 3 bases removed from V and 4 bases from J, the gap between germline ends came to 18 bases. Germline V lookup: CDR1 LNHDA, CDR2 SQIVND (reference sequence). CDR3 loop: CASSIRRAQSSYGYTF. CDR3 nucleotide sequence: TGTGCCAGTAGTATCCGCAGGGCTCAATCCTCCTATGGCTACACCTTC.

The chain carries TRBV24-1 and TRBJ2-3, with 9 bases that match TRBD1. CDR1 and CDR2 (germline): KGHDR, SFDVKD. V lost 7 bases to trimming and J lost 4 bases; unmatched junction nucleotides: 8. The CDR3 contains 15 residues. The CDR3 spells CATSTGTGLPDTQYF. CDR3 in DNA: TGTGCCACCAGCACCGGGACAGGGCTTCCAGATACGCAGTATTTT.

This clone appeared a few times. This chain connects TRBV7-2 to TRBJ1-1; tentative D call: TRBD1 (6 bases). Germline CDR1 reads SGHTA; CDR2 reads FQGNSA. CDR3 length equals 13 residues. V was trimmed by 3 bases and J by 8 bases, leaving 13 bases between them. CDR3 sequence: CASSFMGGAEAFF. The CDR3 region has the DNA TGTGCCAGCAGCTTTATGGGGGGCGCCGAAGCTTTCTTT.

This sequence joins TRBV13 and TRBJ1-6, with unresolved D. Looked up from germline, CDR1 is PRHDT and CDR2 is FYEKMQ (reference sequence). This CDR3 region has 13 residues. V was trimmed by 8 bases and J by 6 bases, leaving 11 bases between them. CDR3 nucleotides: TGTGCCAGCCGGGAGGGTCTTAATTCACCCCTCCACTTT. As protein: CASREGLNSPLHF.

The J gene is TRBJ2-5, the V gene TRBV9; D remains ambiguous. Germline V lookup: CDR1 SGDLS, CDR2 YYNGEE. Trimming removed 0 bases from V and 3 bases from J, with 15 bases in between. The CDR3 has 16 amino acids. CDR3: CASSVGLSPAEETQYF. The CDR3 DNA is TGTGCCAGCAGCGTAGGTCTATCCCCGGCGGAAGAGACCCAGTACTTC.

The chain employs TRBV10-3 and TRBJ1-6; D is unresolved. Trimming took 4 bases from V and 8 from J, leaving 15 bases between them. The germline V gene encodes CDR1 ENHRY and CDR2 SYGVKD. This CDR3 region has 15 residues. The CDR3 bases are TGTGCCATCAGTGGAAAAGTCGGTCTGGATTCACCCCTCCACTTT. Amino acids: CAISGKVGLDSPLHF.

The V call is TRBV28, the J call TRBJ1-2, with TRBD1 matching over 7 bases. The CDR3 covers 20 residues. CDR1 is MDHEN and CDR2 is SYDVKM in the germline V gene. V gave up 1 base and J gave up 1 base; unmatched junction bases: 18. The CDR3 DNA sequence: TGTGCCAGCAGTTTATTGGGGCTGGGGAGAGGGACAGCCTATAACTATGGCTACACCTTC. As protein: CASSLLGLGRGTAYNYGYTF.

CDR3 nucleotide sequence: TGTGCCAGCAGCTTAGAGTCGGGTTATGAAGCTTTCTTT. It yields the protein CASSLESGYEAFF. The chain carries TRBV11-1 and TRBJ1-1, with D unresolved. CDR1 and CDR2 from the germline V gene are SGHAT and FQDESV (reference sequence). CDR3 length: 13 amino acids. V was clipped by 1 base and J by 7 bases, with 10 bases between them.

The V gene is TRBV12-3 or TRBV12-4, the J gene TRBJ2-3; D uncertain. Trimming left V 5 bases short and J 6 bases short, with 9 bases between. This CDR3 is built from 12 residues. CDR3 DNA: TGTGCCAGCAGTCCTCCCCCGGATACGCAGTATTTT. Its protein product is CASSPPPDTQYF.

The gene calls are TRBV18 and TRBJ2-2; TRBD2 is a possible D gene (5 bases). CDR1 is KGHSH and CDR2 is LQKENI in the germline V gene. The CDR3 covers 15 residues. Deletions cut 4 bases from V and 6 bases from J, with 15 bases between. The CDR3 DNA follows: TGTGCCAGCTCACAGGCGATTAGCGTTTCCGGGGAGCTGTTTTTT. This codes for CASSQAISVSGELFF.

This chain links TRBV5-1 with TRBJ2-7; 8 bases align to TRBD2. Germline V gives CDR1 SGHRS, CDR2 YFSETQ. The CDR3 has 16 residues. V was clipped by 0 bases and J by 3 bases; unmatched bases: 8. The CDR3 coding sequence is TGCGCCAGCAGCTTGGCGGGGGGGCCCGCAAACTACGAGCAGTACTTC. Translation gives CASSLAGGPANYEQYF.

This clone was seen a single time. V usage is TRBV5-1 and J usage is TRBJ1-4, with 7 bases aligning to TRBD1. CDR3 size: 19 residues. V lost 3 bases, J lost 2 bases, and 16 bases stayed unmatched. Germline V CDR1 and CDR2: SGHRS, YFSETQ. The CDR3 protein is CASSSGQTGPGRTNEKLFF. The CDR3 nucleotides are TGCGCCAGCAGCTCGGGACAGACCGGGCCGGGGAGGACTAATGAAAAACTGTTTTTT. Complete variable domain (other parts from reference TRBV5-1 and TRBJ1-4): KAGVTQTPRYLIKTRGQQVTLSCSPISGHRSVSWYQQTPGQGLQFLFEYFSETQRNKGNFPGRFSGRQFSNSRSEMNVSTLELGDSALYLCASSSGQTGPGRTNEKLFFGSGTQLSVL.

The rearrangement joins TRBV29-1 to TRBJ1-2; 10 nucleotides line up with TRBD1. The CDR3 is 14 residues long. Losses at the gene ends were 3 bases for V and 4 bases for J; bases not matched to a gene: 5. The germline CDR1 and CDR2 sequences are SQVTM and ANQGSEA. The CDR3 sequence is CSVDQGQGSYGYTF. The CDR3 DNA is TGCAGCGTTGACCAGGGACAGGGGTCCTATGGCTACACCTTC.

V gene TRBV6-6 combines with J gene TRBJ2-1; D is possibly TRBD1 or TRBD2 (6 bases each). Trimming shortened V by 2 bases and J by 7 bases, and 15 bases separated the two germline ends. CDR3 size: 15 residues. Germline CDR1 and CDR2: MNHNY and SVGAGI (reference sequence). The CDR3 loop reads CASSYTGGGKNEQFF. The CDR3 coding sequence is TGTGCCAGCAGTTACACCGGGGGCGGAAAGAATGAGCAGTTCTTC.

The chain combines TRBV20-1 with TRBJ2-7; D is unclear. Per the germline V gene, CDR1 is DFQATT and CDR2 is SNEGSKA (reference sequence). This CDR3 comprises 11 residues. The V gene lost 7 bases and the J gene lost 2 bases, with 9 bases spanning the gap. DNA for the CDR3: TGCAGTGTTGGGGAACCCTACGAGCAGTACTTC. Translation gives CSVGEPYEQYF.

The chain couples TRBV18 to TRBJ1-5; the D gene is possibly TRBD1 (6 bases). The CDR3 covers 15 residues. V was pared by 3 bases and J by 6 bases, with 15 bases between. CDR1 is KGHSH and CDR2 is LQKENI in the germline V gene. The CDR3 region is CASSPGSGGGQPQHF. The CDR3 coding sequence is TGTGCCAGCTCACCGGGCTCGGGGGGCGGTCAGCCCCAGCATTTT.

The chain couples TRBV27 to TRBJ1-2, with 7 bases matching TRBD1. The CDR3 covers 16 residues. Germline CDR1 MNHEY, CDR2 SMNVEV (reference sequence). V lost 6 bases to trimming and J lost 2 bases; unmatched junction nucleotides: 12. The CDR3 DNA follows: TGTGCCAGCAGCCCGAAGGGACAGCCCCTAAACTATGGCTACACCTTC. Translation gives CASSPKGQPLNYGYTF.

This clone was recorded a few times. The chain has TRBV2 and TRBJ1-6; D is ambiguous. Germline V gene data show CDR1 as SNHLY and CDR2 as FYNNEI. The CDR3 consists of 14 residues. V was cut by 6 bases and J by 9 bases, with 15 bases left in between. This CDR3 reads CASSPLDGGSPLHF. The CDR3 bases are TGTGCCAGCAGCCCGCTGGATGGAGGTTCACCCCTCCACTTT. The variable domain in full, completed from reference TRBV2 and TRBJ1-6, reads EPEVTQTPSHQVTQMGQEVILRCVPISNHLYFYWYRQILGQKVEFLVSFYNNEISEKSEIFDDQFSVERPDGSNFTLKIRSTKLEDSAMYFCASSPLDGGSPLHFGNGTRLTVT.

The chain carries TRBV5-1 and TRBJ1-2, with D possibly matching TRBD1 (5 bases). The CDR3 covers 15 residues. Germline CDR1 reads SGHRS; CDR2 reads YFSETQ. V lost 0 bases and J lost 5, with 14 bases in between. The CDR3 coding sequence is TGCGCCAGCAGCTTGGGACAGCGAACTTCTTATGGCTACACCTTC. As protein: CASSLGQRTSYGYTF.

This chain joins TRBV9 and TRBJ1-3; D is uncertain. The CDR3 totals 17 residues. The ends were cut back, 0 bases at V and 0 bases at J, with 13 bases in the middle. CDR1 is SGDLS and CDR2 is YYNGEE in the germline V gene. The CDR3 is CASSVAAQLASGNTIYF. DNA of the CDR3: TGTGCCAGCAGCGTAGCCGCCCAGTTGGCCTCTGGAAACACCATATATTTT.

V gene TRBV9 combines with J gene TRBJ1-1, with a tentative D call TRBD1 (5 bases). The CDR3 spans 15 residues. Germline V gene sequence: CDR1 SGDLS, CDR2 YYNGEE. Trimming took off 0 bases at V and 2 bases at J, with 11 bases between the two ends. The CDR3 protein is CASSVDGRANTEAFF. The CDR3 DNA is TGTGCCAGCAGCGTAGACGGCAGGGCAAACACTGAAGCTTTCTTT.

The chain links TRBV7-4 to TRBJ1-2, with D possibly TRBD1 on 5 matching bases. The CDR3 extends over 12 amino acids. The V gene lost 11 bases and the J gene lost 2 bases, with 12 bases spanning the gap. Germline V lookup: CDR1 SGHVT, CDR2 SQSDAQ. This CDR3 reads CARQISNYGYTF. The CDR3, as DNA: TGTGCCCGACAGATCTCGAACTATGGCTACACCTTC. The whole variable domain, filled in from reference TRBV7-4 and TRBJ1-2, reads GAGVSQSPRYKVAKRGRDVALRCDSISGHVTLYWYRQTLGQGSEVLTYSQSDAQRDKSGRPSGRFSAERPERSVSTLKIQRTEQGDSAVYLCARQISNYGYTFGSGTRLTVV.

The rearrangement uses TRBV7-3 and TRBJ2-1; 7 nucleotides align to TRBD2. The V gene end was trimmed by 4 bases and the J gene end by 0 bases; junction bases not matched to a gene: 3. CDR1 is SGHTA, CDR2 FQGTGA, per germline. This CDR3 has 15 amino acids. The CDR3 loop reads CASSSTSASYNEQFF. The CDR3 DNA reads TGTGCCAGCAGCTCCACTAGCGCCTCCTACAATGAGCAGTTCTTC.